This entry lists 9 T cell receptor beta chains sequenced from one sample in a study of cytomegalovirus exposure and HLA in healthy donors (dated by TCRdb to 2017 to 2019). The protocol used for the library was the immunoSEQ multiplex PCR assay. The multiplex PCR relied on a mix of 60 forward primers for TCR Vbeta segments and 13 reverse primers for TCR Jbeta segments. The table was pulled from immuneACCESS by TCRdb, which kept in-frame rearrangements only. Such tables lose some clones; where checked, under half of the loss comes from unresolved V genes, and the rest has no known cause. The sample table holds 63,000 or so clones, of which more than 65% were seen once. The ten largest clones take up nearly 3% of the sample. Sequencing used PBMCs. The receptors originated from a woman younger than 45 in good health and CMV-seronegative.

The CDR3 protein is CASSRADRAGSYGYTF. The CDR3 DNA follows: TGTGCCAGCAGCCGAGCCGACAGGGCCGGGAGCTATGGCTACACCTTC. The chain recombines TRBV7-9 with TRBJ1-2; 7 bases match TRBD1. CDR1 and CDR2 from the germline V gene are SEHNR and FQNEAQ (reference sequence). The CDR3 length is 16 residues. The junction had 13 bases not matched to a gene; V was cut back by 5 bases and J by 4 bases.

The chain joins TRBV11-1 to TRBJ2-3; a weak D match, TRBD2 (6 bases). This CDR3 comprises 14 residues. Trimming removed 5 bases at V and 5 bases at J, with 14 bases between. From germline, CDR1 is SGHAT and CDR2 FQDESV (reference sequence). The CDR3 is CASSLRLGIDTQYF. In nucleotides, the CDR3 is TGTGCCAGCAGCCTGAGACTAGGTATAGATACGCAGTATTTT.

V gene TRBV18 combines with J gene TRBJ2-6; 7 bases match TRBD2. The CDR3 runs to 16 residues. The germline CDR1 and CDR2 sequences are KGHSH and LQKENI. Germline trimming cut 0 bases from V and 4 bases from J; bases unmatched to any gene: 3. The CDR3: CASSPPVLAGANVLTF. Written as DNA, the CDR3 is TGTGCCAGCTCACCACCGGTACTAGCGGGGGCCAACGTCCTGACTTTC.

The chain is built from TRBV7-9 and TRBJ2-3, with D tentatively TRBD1 (6 bases). CDR3 length: 15 residues. Trimming pared 4 bases from V and 4 bases from J, leaving 15 bases between. Germline lookup yields CDR1 SEHNR and CDR2 FQNEAQ (reference sequence). The CDR3 region is CASSWKDSLADTQYF. The CDR3 DNA follows: TGTGCCAGCAGCTGGAAGGACAGCCTCGCAGATACGCAGTATTTT.

Details on this clone: One end of the junction does not line up with germline, which may come from a read error. This chain joins TRBV11-2 and TRBJ2-7; 10 bases are shared with TRBD2. Germline V gives CDR1 SGHAT, CDR2 FQNNGV. This CDR3 has 14 amino acids. CDR3 loop: CASTKGTSAYVQYF. The CDR3 region has the DNA TGTGCCAGCACGAAAGGGACTAGCGCCTACGTGCAGTACTTC.

The chain combines TRBV30 with TRBJ1-5; D is unresolved. The CDR3 totals 15 residues. V lost 0 bases to trimming and J lost 7 bases, with 16 bases between them. Germline assignment: CDR1 GTSNPN and CDR2 SVGIG (reference sequence). For the CDR3, the DNA is TGTGCCTGGAGTGTACAGTCGGGAGGATGGCAGCCCCAGCATTTT. Residues: CAWSVQSGGWQPQHF. Full variable domain (remainder filled in from reference TRBV30 and TRBJ1-5): SQTIHQWPATLVQPVGSPLSLECTVEGTSNPNLYWYRQAAGRGLQLLFYSVGIGQISSEVPQNLSASRPQDRQFILSSKKLLLSDSGFYLCAWSVQSGGWQPQHFGDGTRLSIL.

The chain is built from TRBV5-1 and TRBJ1-4, with TRBD1 matching over 8 bases. J gave up 8 bases and V 5 bases, and 8 bases lay outside the gene matches. The CDR3 loop spans 14 amino acids. The germline V gene encodes CDR1 SGHRS and CDR2 YFSETQ. The CDR3 protein is CASSQGQGREKLFF. For the CDR3, the DNA is TGCGCCAGCAGTCAAGGACAGGGCCGGGAAAAACTGTTTTTT.

The chain has TRBV6-5 and TRBJ2-1, with D possibly matching TRBD2 (6 bases). CDR1 and CDR2 (germline): MNHEY, SVGAGI. CDR3 size: 16 residues. The V and J ends lost 4 bases and 3 bases respectively, with 16 bases between them. The CDR3 DNA reads as TGTGCCAGCAGTTCCCCCGGGCTGCGGGGCTACAATGAGCAGTTCTTC. This gives the protein CASSSPGLRGYNEQFF.

About this clone: The same CDR3 arises from other DNA sequences in this sample as well. The V call is TRBV2, the J call TRBJ1-2; D possibly corresponds to TRBD1 (5 bases). Germline loops: CDR1 SNHLY, CDR2 FYNNEI. Trimming cost V 4 bases and J 2 bases, with 8 bases left between them. This CDR3 comprises 13 residues. CDR3 nucleotides: TGTGCCAGCAGTGGGGAGGGGAACTATGGCTACACCTTC. This sequence encodes CASSGEGNYGYTF.